This TCR beta chain comes out of a study of shared clonotypes between healthy human individuals. TCRdb keeps only in-frame clones here, not all; method: immunoSEQ multiplex PCR. The profile shows more than 2 million clones, around 96% of them singletons. Terminally differentiated effector memory CD45RA+ cells were excluded by CCR7 positive selection of CD45RO-negative cells. Sequences were obtained from naive CD8+ T cells sorted from blood. The TCR was taken from a man between 18 and 29 years old in good health.

CDR3 loop: CASSGGQGSVYEQYF. Here the CDR3 DNA reads TGTGCCAGCAGTGGGGGACAGGGCTCCGTCTACGAGCAGTACTTC. V usage is TRBV6-5 and J usage is TRBJ2-7; 9 bases agree with TRBD1. V lost 5 bases, J lost 3 bases, and 8 bases stayed unmatched. Germline V gene lookup returns CDR1 MNHEY and CDR2 SVGAGI. This CDR3 is built from 15 residues.